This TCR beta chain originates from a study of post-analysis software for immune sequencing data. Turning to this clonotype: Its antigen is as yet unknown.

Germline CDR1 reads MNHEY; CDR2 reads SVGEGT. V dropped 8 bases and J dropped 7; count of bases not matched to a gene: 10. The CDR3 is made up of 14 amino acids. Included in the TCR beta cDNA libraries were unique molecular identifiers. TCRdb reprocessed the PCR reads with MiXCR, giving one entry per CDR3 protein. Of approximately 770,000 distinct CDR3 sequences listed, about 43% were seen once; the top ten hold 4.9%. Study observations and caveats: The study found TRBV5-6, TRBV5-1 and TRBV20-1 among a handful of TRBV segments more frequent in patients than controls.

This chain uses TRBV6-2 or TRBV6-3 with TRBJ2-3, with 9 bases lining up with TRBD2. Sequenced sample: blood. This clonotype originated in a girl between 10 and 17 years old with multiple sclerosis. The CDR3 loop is CASLNSGSGHTQYF. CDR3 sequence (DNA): TGTGCCAGCCTCAATAGCGGGAGCGGGCATACGCAGTATTTT.